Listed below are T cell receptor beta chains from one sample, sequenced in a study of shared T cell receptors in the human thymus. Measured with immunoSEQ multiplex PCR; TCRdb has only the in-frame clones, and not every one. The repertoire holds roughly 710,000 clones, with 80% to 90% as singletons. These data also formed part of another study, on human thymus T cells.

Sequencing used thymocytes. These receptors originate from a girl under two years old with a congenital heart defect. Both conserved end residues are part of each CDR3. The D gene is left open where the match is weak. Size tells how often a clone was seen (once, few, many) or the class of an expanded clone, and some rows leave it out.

CDR3 protein: CASSLVRGDYGNEQFF; CDR3 DNA: TGTGCCAGCAGCTTGGTACGCGGTGATTACGGGAATGAGCAGTTCTTC; D gene: -; V gene: TRBV5-4; clone size: -; CDR3 length: 16; J gene: TRBJ2-1
CDR3 protein: CASSIGQVTGYTF; CDR3 DNA: TGTGCCAGTAGTATTGGGCAGGTCACTGGCTACACCTTC; D gene: -; V gene: TRBV19; clone size: once; CDR3 length: 13; J gene: TRBJ1-2
CDR3 protein: CATGVQGDSGNTIYF; CDR3 DNA: TGTGCCACCGGGGTCCAGGGGGACTCTGGAAACACCATATATTTT; D gene: TRBD1; V gene: TRBV15; clone size: -; CDR3 length: 15; J gene: TRBJ1-3
CDR3 protein: CASSASGKPGVKGNGYTF; CDR3 DNA: TGTGCCAGCAGCGCCTCCGGAAAGCCTGGGGTTAAGGGGAATGGCTACACCTTC; D gene: -; V gene: TRBV9; clone size: -; CDR3 length: 18; J gene: TRBJ1-2
CDR3 protein: CASSLVRTVGEQYF; CDR3 DNA: TGTGCCAGCAGCTTAGTCAGGACAGTCGGCGAGCAGTACTTC; D gene: -; V gene: TRBV11-2; clone size: once; CDR3 length: 14; J gene: TRBJ2-7
CDR3 protein: CASSQGMVLAGNTGELFF; CDR3 DNA: TGTGCCAGCAGCCAAGGGATGGTTCTAGCGGGTAACACCGGGGAGCTGTTTTTT; D gene: TRBD2; V gene: TRBV4-2; clone size: -; CDR3 length: 18; J gene: TRBJ2-2
CDR3 protein: CASSRWDKQYQETQYF; CDR3 DNA: TGTGCCAGCAGCCGCTGGGACAAGCAGTACCAAGAGACCCAGTACTTC; D gene: -; V gene: TRBV9; clone size: -; CDR3 length: 16; J gene: TRBJ2-5
CDR3 protein: CASSPRRAGGSTDTQYF; CDR3 DNA: TGTGCCAGCAGCCCCCGGCGAGCGGGGGGAAGCACAGATACGCAGTATTTT; D gene: TRBD2; V gene: TRBV9; clone size: -; CDR3 length: 17; J gene: TRBJ2-3
CDR3 protein: CASSLPGLAGVQYEQYF; CDR3 DNA: TGTGCCAGCAGCTTACCGGGACTAGCGGGGGTGCAGTACGAGCAGTACTTC; D gene: TRBD2; V gene: TRBV7-2; clone size: -; CDR3 length: 17; J gene: TRBJ2-7
CDR3 protein: CASGLVRGIYEQYF; CDR3 DNA: TGTGCTAGTGGTTTGGTCAGGGGGATCTACGAGCAGTACTTC; D gene: TRBD1; V gene: TRBV12-5; clone size: -; CDR3 length: 14; J gene: TRBJ2-7
CDR3 protein: CASSRTGQGKNTEAFF; CDR3 DNA: TGTGCCAGCAGCCGAACCGGACAGGGAAAGAACACTGAAGCTTTCTTT; D gene: TRBD1; V gene: TRBV14; clone size: -; CDR3 length: 16; J gene: TRBJ1-1
CDR3 protein: CASSLIYASAGTGVYEQYF; CDR3 DNA: TGTGCCAGCAGTTTGATATATGCCTCCGCTGGGACAGGGGTATACGAGCAGTACTTC; D gene: TRBD1; V gene: TRBV27; clone size: -; CDR3 length: 19; J gene: TRBJ2-7
CDR3 protein: CASSPEDRGSYGYTF; CDR3 DNA: TGTGCCAGCAGCCCGGAGGACAGGGGATCCTATGGCTACACCTTC; D gene: TRBD1; V gene: TRBV11-2; clone size: -; CDR3 length: 15; J gene: TRBJ1-2
CDR3 protein: CASSLTGGPYEQYF; CDR3 DNA: TGTGCCAGCTCACTGACAGGGGGCCCCTACGAGCAGTACTTC; D gene: TRBD1; V gene: TRBV18; clone size: -; CDR3 length: 14; J gene: TRBJ2-7
CDR3 protein: CASSLGEIVKSSSGNTIYF; CDR3 DNA: TGTGCCAGCAGCTTGGGAGAGATCGTTAAGAGTTCCTCTGGAAACACCATATATTTT; D gene: -; V gene: TRBV5-5; clone size: -; CDR3 length: 19; J gene: TRBJ1-3
CDR3 protein: CASSWRGEGDYGYTF; CDR3 DNA: TGTGCCAGCAGTTGGAGAGGGGAGGGGGACTATGGCTACACCTTC; D gene: -; V gene: TRBV6-5; clone size: few; CDR3 length: 15; J gene: TRBJ1-2
CDR3 protein: CAVKGAKNEQYF; CDR3 DNA: TGTGCCGTTAAGGGGGCGAAGAACGAGCAGTACTTC; D gene: TRBD1; V gene: TRBV6-5; clone size: -; CDR3 length: 12; J gene: TRBJ2-7
CDR3 protein: CASGLVPRGAKTGELFF; CDR3 DNA: TGTGCTAGTGGTTTGGTCCCCAGGGGCGCAAAGACCGGGGAGCTGTTTTTT; D gene: -; V gene: TRBV12-5; clone size: -; CDR3 length: 17; J gene: TRBJ2-2
CDR3 protein: CASSHNPGYYEQYF; CDR3 DNA: TGTGCCAGCAGTCATAATCCGGGATATTACGAGCAGTACTTC; D gene: -; V gene: TRBV28; clone size: -; CDR3 length: 14; J gene: TRBJ2-7
CDR3 protein: CASRLEWGQSSYNSPLHF; CDR3 DNA: TGCGCCAGCAGACTCGAGTGGGGCCAGAGCTCCTATAATTCCCCCCTCCACTTT; D gene: -; V gene: TRBV5-1; clone size: -; CDR3 length: 18; J gene: TRBJ1-6
CDR3 protein: CASSQDQGYGYTF; CDR3 DNA: TGTGCCAGCAGCCAAGATCAGGGGTATGGCTACACCTTC; D gene: -; V gene: TRBV14; clone size: -; CDR3 length: 13; J gene: TRBJ1-2
CDR3 protein: CASITGDGGYTF; CDR3 DNA: TGTGCCAGCATTACAGGGGATGGTGGCTACACCTTC; D gene: TRBD1; V gene: TRBV6-5; clone size: -; CDR3 length: 12; J gene: TRBJ1-2
CDR3 protein: CASSLRQGENEQFF; CDR3 DNA: TGTGCCAGCAGTTTACGCCAGGGTGAAAATGAGCAGTTCTTC; D gene: -; V gene: TRBV27; clone size: -; CDR3 length: 14; J gene: TRBJ2-1
CDR3 protein: CASSPGQGDQPQHF; CDR3 DNA: TGTGCCAGCAGTCCGGGACAGGGGGATCAGCCCCAGCATTTT; D gene: TRBD1; V gene: TRBV6-4; clone size: -; CDR3 length: 14; J gene: TRBJ1-5
CDR3 protein: CASSSLGLEGQETQYF; CDR3 DNA: TGTGCTAGCAGCTCATTGGGCTTAGAGGGCCAAGAGACCCAGTACTTC; D gene: -; V gene: TRBV7-7; clone size: few; CDR3 length: 16; J gene: TRBJ2-5
CDR3 protein: CASSPRGNQPQHF; CDR3 DNA: TGTGCCAGCAGCCCCAGGGGAAATCAGCCCCAGCATTTT; D gene: -; V gene: TRBV5-5; clone size: -; CDR3 length: 13; J gene: TRBJ1-5
CDR3 protein: CASSLASRGRGGADTQYF; CDR3 DNA: TGTGCCAGCAGCTTAGCTAGTCGGGGGCGGGGGGGCGCAGATACGCAGTATTTT; D gene: TRBD2; V gene: TRBV11-2; clone size: -; CDR3 length: 18; J gene: TRBJ2-3
CDR3 protein: CASSLGDSPPNSNQPQHF; CDR3 DNA: TGCGCCAGCAGCTTGGGCGACTCACCCCCGAATAGCAATCAGCCCCAGCATTTT; D gene: -; V gene: TRBV5-1; clone size: -; CDR3 length: 18; J gene: TRBJ1-5
CDR3 protein: CASSLRGHEQFF; CDR3 DNA: TGCGCCAGCAGCTTGAGGGGGCATGAGCAGTTCTTC; D gene: TRBD1; V gene: TRBV5-1; clone size: -; CDR3 length: 12; J gene: TRBJ2-1
CDR3 protein: CASSFRGQPFNYGYTF; CDR3 DNA: TGTGCCAGCAGCTTTCGTGGGCAGCCTTTTAACTATGGCTACACCTTC; D gene: -; V gene: TRBV5-5; clone size: few; CDR3 length: 16; J gene: TRBJ1-2
CDR3 protein: CASSLGDNDQPQHF; CDR3 DNA: TGCGCCAGCAGCTTGGGGGACAATGATCAGCCCCAGCATTTT; D gene: -; V gene: TRBV5-1; clone size: -; CDR3 length: 14; J gene: TRBJ1-5
CDR3 protein: CASSPRRGEETQYF; CDR3 DNA: TGCGCCAGCAGCCCCCGCCGGGGGGAAGAGACCCAGTACTTC; D gene: TRBD2; V gene: TRBV5-1; clone size: -; CDR3 length: 14; J gene: TRBJ2-5
CDR3 protein: CATRGGGYEQYF; CDR3 DNA: TGTGCCACTAGGGGCGGCGGCTACGAGCAGTACTTC; D gene: -; V gene: TRBV6-1; clone size: -; CDR3 length: 12; J gene: TRBJ2-7
CDR3 protein: CASSVGGQGKGQPQHF; CDR3 DNA: TGCGCCAGCAGCGTTGGTGGACAGGGGAAGGGTCAGCCCCAGCATTTT; D gene: TRBD1; V gene: TRBV5-1; clone size: -; CDR3 length: 16; J gene: TRBJ1-5
CDR3 protein: CASSRRTPAYGYTF; CDR3 DNA: TGTGCCAGTAGTAGGAGGACGCCTGCCTATGGCTACACCTTC; D gene: -; V gene: TRBV19; clone size: -; CDR3 length: 14; J gene: TRBJ1-2
CDR3 protein: CASSYIGGYGYTF; CDR3 DNA: TGTGCCAGCAGTTACATAGGCGGCTATGGCTACACCTTC; D gene: -; V gene: TRBV6-5; clone size: -; CDR3 length: 13; J gene: TRBJ1-2
CDR3 protein: CASSLIGGPSYEQYF; CDR3 DNA: TGTGCCAGCAGCTTAATCGGGGGGCCCTCCTACGAGCAGTACTTC; D gene: -; V gene: TRBV11-2; clone size: few; CDR3 length: 15; J gene: TRBJ2-7
CDR3 protein: CASSRTQGWEVQYF; CDR3 DNA: TGTGCCAGCAGTCGGACCCAAGGGTGGGAGGTTCAGTACTTC; D gene: -; V gene: TRBV6-1; clone size: -; CDR3 length: 14; J gene: TRBJ2-4